Only one count was recorded for the clone carrying this TCR beta chain. What it recognizes is unknown. The DNA is left out, because the CDR3 cannot be placed on it with certainty; the CDR3 is given as TCRdb lists it. The CDR3 extends over 19 residues, inclusive of both ends. Germline V gene data show CDR1 as SGDLS and CDR2 as YYNGEE. This sample stems from a study of neurological immune-mediated disorders. General study results and limits: HTLV-1-associated myelopathy had the most TCR clonal expansion, whereas multiple sclerosis had the least (lower than in healthy controls). Private repertoires in all groups were suggested, as expanded clones shared no CDR3 amino acid sequences across subjects.

Synthesis of cDNA used 5'RACE (with 10-nucleotide random UMIs). TCRdb passed the 5' RACE reads through MiXCR, listing each CDR3 protein once. The sample contains about 24,000 distinct CDR3 sequences, around 15% of which appear only once. The sequenced sample consisted of PBMCs. V and J are TRBV9 and TRBJ2-1. The origin of this receptor is a woman in her thirties or forties with HTLV-1-associated myelopathy (HAM/TSP). CDR3 residues: CASSIYLCSVVRYHNEQFF.